A single sample is the source of the 15 T cell receptor beta chains below, sequenced in a study of T cells in Graves' hyperthyroidism and ophthalmopathy. RNA transcripts provided the source from which TCR beta CDR3 regions were amplified. A set of HTBI primers served as the primers for a first-round RT-PCR of the TCR CDR3. A single record per CDR3 protein comes from TCRdb applying MiXCR to the multiplex PCR reads. The profile shows about 290,000 distinct CDR3 sequences, around 15% of them singletons. Source material: blood. The origin of the receptors is a woman in her 40s with Graves' hyperthyroidism.

This clonotype was picked up a small number of times. The chain employs TRBV19 and TRBJ2-7; 8 bases match TRBD1. Germline V gene sequence: CDR1 LNHDA, CDR2 SQIVND (reference sequence). The ends lost 10 bases at V and 3 bases at J; junction bases unmatched: 8. The CDR3 contains 13 residues. The CDR3 spells CATPGQAIYEQYF. CDR3 in DNA: TGTGCCACCCCGGGACAGGCCATCTACGAGCAGTACTTC.

This clonotype occurred many times. This rearrangement joins TRBV20-1 to TRBJ2-6; the match to TRBD1 covers 9 bases. With V trimmed by 4 bases and J by 2 bases, 9 bases remained unmatched. CDR1 and CDR2 from the germline V gene are DFQATT and SNEGSKA (reference sequence). This CDR3 contains 17 residues. In DNA, the CDR3 is TGCAGTGCTACCCCGGGACAGGGTCTAGCTGGGGCCAACGTCCTGACTTTC. Translation: CSATPGQGLAGANVLTF.

The table lists this clonotype with many counts. This chain uses TRBV2 with TRBJ1-4; D is possibly TRBD1 (5 bases). The CDR3 totals 12 residues. Trimming removed 8 bases from V and 7 bases from J, with 11 bases in between. The germline V gene has CDR1 SNHLY and CDR2 FYNNEI. CDR3 nucleotides: TGTGCCAGCGGGGCGTCGGGTGAAAAACTGTTTTTT. Amino acids: CASGASGEKLFF.

This clonotype was found a few times. The rearrangement joins TRBV18 to TRBJ2-5; D gene unclear. The CDR3 consists of 13 residues. V shed 6 bases and J shed 1 base, with 9 bases lying between them. Germline CDR1 reads KGHSH; CDR2 reads LQKENI. DNA for the CDR3: TGTGCCAGCTCTGGCACTCTCCAAGAGACCCAGTACTTC. Translation gives CASSGTLQETQYF.

This clonotype came up a few times. The CDR3: CASSTYRGQETQYF. The CDR3 DNA sequence: TGTGCCAGCAGCACTTACAGGGGGCAAGAGACCCAGTACTTC. The chain recombines TRBV9 with TRBJ2-5; 8 bases align to TRBD1. The germline V gene encodes CDR1 SGDLS and CDR2 YYNGEE. The CDR3 covers 14 residues. The J segment lost 2 bases and the V segment lost 4 bases, leaving 4 bases of the junction unmatched.

Many counts were recorded for this clonotype. The rearrangement joins TRBV20-1 to TRBJ2-3, with 9 positions matching TRBD2. J lost 2 bases, V lost 1 base, and 4 bases had no gene match. Germline assignment: CDR1 DFQATT and CDR2 SNEGSKA (reference sequence). CDR3 length: 15 amino acids. As DNA, the CDR3 is TGCAGTGCTAGAGCTCTAGCGGGACCCACAGATACGCAGTATTTT. This codes for CSARALAGPTDTQYF.

The chain employs TRBV6-1 and TRBJ2-5; 9 positions agree with TRBD1. This CDR3 is built from 14 residues. V shed 4 bases, J shed 5 bases, and the junction held 5 bases outside the gene matches. Germline-derived CDR1 and CDR2 are MNHNS and SASEGT. CDR3 in DNA: TGTGCCAGCAGTGCAACAGGGGGCTACGAGACCCAGTACTTC. This translates into CASSATGGYETQYF.

This clonotype was counted once. The genes are TRBV30 and TRBJ1-6; D possibly corresponds to TRBD1 (6 bases). The V end lost 4 bases, the J end lost 14 bases, and 18 bases lay between the germline ends. The CDR3 loop spans 13 amino acids. Germline V lookup: CDR1 GTSNPN, CDR2 SVGIG (reference sequence). CDR3 region: CAWTSVGAEALHF. CDR3 sequence (DNA): TGTGCCTGGACCAGTGTGGGGGCGGAGGCCCTCCACTTT. The variable domain in full, with the rest retrieved from reference TRBV30 and TRBJ1-6, is SQTIHQWPATLVQPVGSPLSLECTVEGTSNPNLYWYRQAAGRGLQLLFYSVGIGQISSEVPQNLSASRPQDRQFILSSKKLLLSDSGFYLCAWTSVGAEALHFGNGTRLTVT.

This clonotype was recorded once. One end of the junction fails to match germline, which may point to a read error. V gene TRBV10-2 combines with J gene TRBJ2-3; D unresolved. Germline assignment: CDR1 WSHSY and CDR2 SAAADI. The CDR3 sequence is 12 residues long. CDR3 amino acids: CAGSESGDTQYF. CDR3 bases: TGCGCCGGCAGTGAATCCGGGGATACGCAGTATTTT.

The chain joins TRBV6-1 to TRBJ1-4, with no clear D. V lost 7 bases to trimming and J lost 6 bases, with 12 bases between them. The CDR3 has 13 amino acids. Germline CDR1 MNHNS, CDR2 SASEGT. The CDR3 DNA follows: TGTGCCAGCACCGAACAAAGGGATGAAAAACTGTTTTTT. This codes for CASTEQRDEKLFF.

This clonotype was seen just once. The chain recombines TRBV7-9 with TRBJ2-1, with D unclear. Between the trimmed V and J ends, which lost 2 bases and 1 base, there was a span of 9 bases. The CDR3 extends over 15 amino acids. Germline assignment: CDR1 SEHNR and CDR2 FQNEAQ (reference sequence). The CDR3 is CASSLWAGSYNEQFF. The CDR3 DNA sequence: TGTGCCAGCAGCTTATGGGCAGGTTCCTACAATGAGCAGTTCTTC.

The rearrangement joins TRBV3-1 to TRBJ2-7; no definite D call. V lost 4 bases and J lost 3, with 13 bases in between. This CDR3 has 14 amino acids. Germline V CDR1 and CDR2: LGHDT, YNNKEL (reference sequence). DNA of the CDR3: TGTGCCAGCAGCCGCAGGCGTGAGGTCTACGAGCAGTACTTC. This sequence encodes CASSRRREVYEQYF.

This clonotype was recorded many times. The chain joins TRBV6-1 to TRBJ1-1; tentative D call: TRBD1 (5 bases). The germline V gene has CDR1 MNHNS and CDR2 SASEGT. CDR3 size: 14 residues. The germline V and J ends were trimmed by 8 bases and 4 bases, with 17 bases remaining between them. CDR3 in amino acids: CASAGGRVGTEAFF. As DNA, the CDR3 is TGTGCCAGCGCCGGGGGAAGGGTGGGCACTGAAGCTTTCTTT.

In this sample, this clonotype turned up a few times. The V and J genes are TRBV7-2 and TRBJ1-2; TRBD1 is a possible D gene (6 bases). The V end was cut by 4 bases, the J end by 4 bases, with 19 bases between. The germline gives CDR1 SGHTA, CDR2 FQGNSA. The CDR3 totals 16 residues. The CDR3 sequence is CASSSLLGQSPYGYTF. DNA of the CDR3: TGTGCCAGCAGCTCCCTCCTGGGACAAAGCCCCTATGGCTACACCTTC. The variable domain in full, with the rest retrieved from reference TRBV7-2 and TRBJ1-2, is GAGVSQSPSNKVTEKGKDVELRCDPISGHTALYWYRQSLGQGLEFLIYFQGNSAPDKSGLPSDRFSAERTGGSVSTLTIQRTQQEDSAVYLCASSSLLGQSPYGYTFGSGTRLTVV.

Comments on this clonotype: A much larger clonotype is one base distant, so this may be a read error. The gene calls are TRBV3-1 and TRBJ2-7, with D perhaps matching TRBD1 or TRBD2 (5 bases each). Germline V gives CDR1 LGHDT, CDR2 YNNKEL (reference sequence). The CDR3 spans 15 residues. The CDR3 bases are TGTGCCAACAGCCAAGATAGGCAGGGTGGAGGCGAGCAGTACTTC. Encoded protein: CANSQDRQGGGEQYF.